Listed here is a single T cell receptor (beta chain). The antigen is unknown. TCRdb's table, derived via immunoSEQ multiplex PCR, lists solely in-frame clones and lacks some. The repertoire holds roughly 200,000 clones, with around nine tenths as singletons. This sample is part of a study of cytomegalovirus exposure and HLA in healthy donors. Findings and limits, study-wide: High specificity and sensitivity for cytomegalovirus status were reported for the classifier.

Germline V gene lookup returns CDR1 SGHDN and CDR2 FVKESK. The CDR3 is made up of 14 amino acids. Trimming took off 1 base at V and 5 bases at J, with 9 bases between the two ends. The specimen sequenced was PBMCs. This receptor was taken from a man aged 25-40 years in good health and CMV-seropositive. The genes are TRBV14 and TRBJ2-1, with D possibly matching TRBD2 (5 bases). Here the CDR3 DNA reads TGTGCCAGCAGCCAAGGCGGGTGGAACAATGAGCAGTTCTTC. Encoded protein: CASSQGGWNNEQFF.